The sequence of this TCR beta chain was determined in a study of T cell repertoires in cytomegalovirus infection. Study-wide context: CMV infection plus the matching HLA type was flagged by public TCR beta signatures.

Study-level points and caveats: Clonotypes of TCR beta that were HLA-C-restricted and CMV-specific dominated the ex vivo response. Carriers of CMV plus the relevant HLA were identified by cumulative public TCR beta family frequency.

A note on this clonotype: Its specificity is not known.

Trimming removed 7 bases at V and 1 base at J, with 17 bases between. The CDR3 contains 16 residues. Germline-derived CDR1 and CDR2 are SQVTM and ANQGSEA. From the reads, TCRdb called clonotypes with MiXCR, one entry per CDR3 protein. The sample gives 650,000 to 900,000 distinct CDR3 sequences, approximately 32% of which show up once; roughly 13% is in the top ten. The source material was cultured CD8+ T cells from PBMCs, sampled from culture after CMV antigen stimulation. This TCR came from a human donor in good health (CMV status not recorded). Some clones in this sample may be carry-over from other donors' samples. The rearrangement joins TRBV29-1 to TRBJ2-6, with D perhaps matching TRBD2 (6 bases). The CDR3 is CSAPAFGGSGANVLTF. CDR3 bases: TGCAGCGCACCAGCCTTCGGAGGGTCTGGGGCCAACGTCCTGACTTTC. Full variable domain (outside the CDR3, taken from reference TRBV29-1 and TRBJ2-6): SAVISQKPSRDICQRGTSLTIQCQVDSQVTMMFWYRQQPGQSLTLIATANQGSEATYESGFVIDKFPISRPNLTFSTLTVSNMSPEDSSIYLCSAPAFGGSGANVLTFGAGSRLTVL.